This T cell receptor (beta chain) was captured in a study of blood T cell repertoires in COVID-19 (dated by TCRdb to between 2020 and 2021). Regarding the research as a whole: Samples from collaborators originated in the United States, Italy and Spain and spanned both the acute and convalescent phases of COVID-19. A freely available public database, intended as a resource for researchers studying the immune response to SARS-CoV-2, is where the repertoires were released. Samples came from the ongoing ImmuneRACE study (first 160 participants) plus 1,254 subjects from 6 global collaborators. Nearly every sample came with metadata listing a de-identified subject ID, COVID-19 status, age in years and sex. The prospective study material was composed of cDNA or gDNA derived from T cells, B-cell-depleted T cells, or PBMCs. Where HLA class I and class II types were available, the types were taken from metadata supplied by the sample provider, not from assay-based typing. Subjects who had been exposed to COVID-19, were actively infected with it, or had recovered from it provided the deeply sampled blood TCRbeta repertoires that made up the dataset.

General study outcomes and caveats: The quantity of clinical and demographic metadata differed by source and by participant and was supplied without curation.

About this clone: The target of this receptor is not known. No clone much larger than this one lies a single base away; base qualities are absent.

Whole blood was collected in K2EDTA tubes by collaborating institutions according to the institutions' own protocols. Collaborator samples were shipped for TCRbeta analysis as frozen whole blood, isolated PBMCs, or DNA extracted from either sample type. The germline V and J ends show losses of 6 bases and 10 bases respectively, and no gene match explains 6 bases of the junction. Measured from the cysteine to the phenylalanine, the CDR3 is 14 residues long. The sequence is cut down to CDR3 DNA, 42 bases in frame from base 1. In the germline V gene, CDR1 corresponds to MRHNA and CDR2 to SNTAGT. TCRbeta CDR3 regions were amplified from genomic DNA using the immunoSEQ Assay, a bias-controlled multiplex PCR. As for the original processing: The number of nucleated cells in each sample was estimated from the amplification of reference gene primers within the assay. To quantify the absolute abundance of each unique TCRbeta CDR3 rearrangement, sequence reads were collapsed and filtered. For each sample, productive Simpson clonality was calculated as the square root of Simpson's diversity index over productive rearrangements. TCRdb re-hosts the immuneACCESS table, in-frame sequences only. Its copies lack some clones; in the studies checked, an unresolved V gene accounts for under half of them, and the cause for the rest is not known. The V and J calls and clone size were taken over from that table, and D and trimming were inferred from the DNA. Counted in this sample were fewer than 250,000 clones; under 90% of them appeared once. The biggest ten clones account for 20% of the sample.

This receptor chain uses TRBV6-4 and TRBJ1-6; TRBD1 aligns with 10 central bases. What was sequenced was peripheral blood. The receptor was derived from a man aged 25-45 years with active or convalescent COVID-19. The sequenced DNA: TGTGCCAGCAGCCCGGGACAGGGGAGGTCACCCCTCCACTTT. Translated, this is CASSPGQGRSPLHF.